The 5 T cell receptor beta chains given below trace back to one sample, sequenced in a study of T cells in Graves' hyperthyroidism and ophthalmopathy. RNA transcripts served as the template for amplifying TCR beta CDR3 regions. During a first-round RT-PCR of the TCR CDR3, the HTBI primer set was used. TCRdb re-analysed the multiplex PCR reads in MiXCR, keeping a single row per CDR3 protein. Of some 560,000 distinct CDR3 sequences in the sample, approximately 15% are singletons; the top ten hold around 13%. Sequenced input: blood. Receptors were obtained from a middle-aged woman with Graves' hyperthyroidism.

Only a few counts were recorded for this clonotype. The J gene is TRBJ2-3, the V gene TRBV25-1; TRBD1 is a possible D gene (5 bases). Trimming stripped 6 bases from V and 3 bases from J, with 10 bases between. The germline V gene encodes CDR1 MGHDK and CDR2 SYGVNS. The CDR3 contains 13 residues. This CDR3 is CASRDSRTDTQYF. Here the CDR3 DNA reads TGTGCCAGCAGAGACAGTCGGACAGATACGCAGTATTTT.

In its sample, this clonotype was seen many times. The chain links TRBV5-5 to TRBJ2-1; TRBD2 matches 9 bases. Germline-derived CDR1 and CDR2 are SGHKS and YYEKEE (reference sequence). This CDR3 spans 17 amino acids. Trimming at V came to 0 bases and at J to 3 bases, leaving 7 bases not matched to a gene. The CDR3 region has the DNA TGTGCCAGCAGCTTGGGAGTTTTACTAGCGGGCTACAATGAGCAGTTCTTC. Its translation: CASSLGVLLAGYNEQFF.

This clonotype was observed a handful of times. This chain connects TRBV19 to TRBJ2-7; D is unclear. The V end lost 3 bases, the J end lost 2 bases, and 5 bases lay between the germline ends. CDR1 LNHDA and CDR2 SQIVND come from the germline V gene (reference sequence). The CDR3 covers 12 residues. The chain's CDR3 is CASSMTPYEQYF. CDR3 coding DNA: TGTGCCAGTAGTATGACTCCCTACGAGCAGTACTTC.

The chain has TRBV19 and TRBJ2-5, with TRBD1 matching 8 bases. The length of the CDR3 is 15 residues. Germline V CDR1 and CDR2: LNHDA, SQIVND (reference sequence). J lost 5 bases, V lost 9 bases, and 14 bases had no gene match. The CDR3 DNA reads TGTGCCAGCCGACAGGGGAAGGGACTGAGCGAGACCCAGTACTTC. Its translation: CASRQGKGLSETQYF.

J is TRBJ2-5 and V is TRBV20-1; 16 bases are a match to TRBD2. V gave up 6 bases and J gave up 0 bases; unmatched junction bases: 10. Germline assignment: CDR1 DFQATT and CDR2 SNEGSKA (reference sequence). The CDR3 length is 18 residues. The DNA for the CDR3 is TGCAGTGCAGAGACCGGGACTAGCGGGGGGGTGTACCAAGAGACCCAGTACTTC. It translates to CSAETGTSGGVYQETQYF.